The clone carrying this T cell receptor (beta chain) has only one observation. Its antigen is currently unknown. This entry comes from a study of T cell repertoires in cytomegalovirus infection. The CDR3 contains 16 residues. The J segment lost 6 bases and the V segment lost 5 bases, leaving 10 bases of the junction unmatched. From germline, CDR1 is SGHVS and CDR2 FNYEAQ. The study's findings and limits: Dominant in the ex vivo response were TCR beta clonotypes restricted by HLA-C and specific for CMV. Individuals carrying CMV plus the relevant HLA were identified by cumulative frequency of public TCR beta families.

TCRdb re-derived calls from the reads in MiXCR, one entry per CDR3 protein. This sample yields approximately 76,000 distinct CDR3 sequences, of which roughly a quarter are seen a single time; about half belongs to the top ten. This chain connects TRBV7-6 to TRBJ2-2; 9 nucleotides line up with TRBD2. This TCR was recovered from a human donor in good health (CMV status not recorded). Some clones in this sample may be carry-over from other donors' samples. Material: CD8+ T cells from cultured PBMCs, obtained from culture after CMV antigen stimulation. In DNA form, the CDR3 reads TGTGCCAGCAGCCATAGGTCTAGCGGGATATCCGGGGAGCTGTTTTTT. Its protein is CASSHRSSGISGELFF.